This entry is about one TCR beta chain. Its antigen target is currently unknown. Base-call qualities are not available, and no considerably larger clone is one nucleotide away. This specimen comes from a study of a mutant IDH1 vaccine in newly diagnosed glioma (dated by TCRdb to the early 2020s). For the study in its entirety: Vaccination began 4-6 weeks after radiotherapy alone, or alongside temozolomide cycles in the chemotherapy-containing groups. The roughly 30 treated patients were approximately 62% male and around 40% female, with a mean age of roughly 40 years. Prior to enrollment, patients had been given standard therapy consisting of radiotherapy alone, temozolomide alone, or radiochemotherapy with temozolomide, with the combination given to most patients. The week-35 safety follow-up was designated visit V12, and the week-47 end of study was designated visit V13. For exploratory analyses, longitudinal TCRB deep sequencing was carried out in 25 to 30 treated patients wherever samples were available. Six visits were used for peripheral blood collection: V03 (baseline), V05, V07, V10, V12 and V13. Study-wide conclusions, independent of this receptor: The authors noted that analyses of patient blood samples could not be reproduced because of sample limitations. Vaccine-induced immune responses across multiple MHC alleles were detected in approximately 93% of patients. No apparent relationship was observed between pseudoprogression and alterations in the top peripheral T cell clonotypes detected by TCRB sequencing. Availability determined which PBMC samples were chosen for TCRB deep sequencing.

Sample time point, as interpreted from the label and publication: week 47, end of study. A 20-mer mutant IDH1 peptide at 300 micrograms in Montanide made up each vaccine dose, which was injected subcutaneously together with topical imiquimod. Across visits V03 through V10, patients got a total of eight vaccinations, given in weeks 1, 3, 5, 7, 11, 15, 19 and 23. The donors had newly diagnosed IDH1-mutant astrocytomas of WHO grade 3 or 4 that showed loss of nuclear ATRX. The samples were drawn from NOA16, a multicentre, single-arm, open-label phase I trial in Germany that tested a mutant IDH1 peptide vaccine in humans for the first time. Genomic DNA for TCRB sequencing was extracted from EDTA blood using the DNeasy Blood and Tissue Kit. Libraries were made using the immunoSEQ multiplex PCR assay. The hsTCRB Kit was used according to the manufacturer's protocol to amplify rearranged TCR beta chain sequences. An Illumina MiSeq was used to sequence the TCRB libraries. Processing in the source paper ran as follows. Demultiplexing, trimming and gene mapping were performed with the kit vendor's proprietary platform. TCRdb stores this immuneACCESS table with in-frame sequences only. Part of the clones is absent; in the studies checked, under half of the shortfall reflects unresolved V genes, and no reason is known for the rest. V, J and clone size reflect that table, while D and trimming were determined from the DNA. This sample comprises roughly 86,000 clones, over 85% of them detected only once. The ten largest make up approximately 0.8% of the sample.

The junction shows trimming of 8 bases on V and 4 bases on J, plus 12 bases between the germline ends. The CDR3 sequence holds 12 residues, the cysteine and phenylalanine included. Solely the CDR3 DNA is kept, with 36 bases framed from the first base. Via the germline V gene (reference sequence), CDR1 is SGHNT and CDR2 YYREEE. The specimen was PBMCs, collected from a glioma patient whose treatment included an IDH1 peptide vaccine. The TCR originated in a woman aged 45-65 years with glioma. This receptor chain uses TRBV5-4 and TRBJ1-2; D gene: possibly TRBD1, on 5 matching bases. This receptor has the CDR3 CARLAGGYGYTF. The DNA reads TGTGCCAGATTAGCCGGGGGCTATGGCTACACCTTC.